This entry lists 25 T cell receptor beta chains sequenced from one sample in a study of shared T cell receptors in the human thymus. Profiled with immunoSEQ multiplex PCR; TCRdb holds only in-frame clones, not every one. The sample has 640,000 or so clones; around 87% are singletons. This sample also appeared in a second study, on human thymus T cells.

What was sequenced was thymocytes. The receptors here all came from a boy under two years old with a congenital heart defect.

The gene calls are TRBV14 and TRBJ2-7; D not certain. Looked up from germline, CDR1 is SGHDN and CDR2 is FVKESK. V shed 2 bases and J shed 3 bases, with 11 bases lying between them. The CDR3 contains 14 residues. The CDR3 sequence is CASSQQSHRYEQYF. CDR3 sequence (DNA): TGTGCCAGCAGCCAACAGTCCCACCGCTACGAGCAGTACTTC.

This chain links TRBV4-2 with TRBJ2-7; weak D call: TRBD2 (8 bases). The CDR3 has 18 amino acids. From germline, CDR1 is LGHNA and CDR2 YNFKEQ. V was shortened by 2 bases and J by 3 bases, with 23 bases between the two germline ends. The CDR3 reads CASSQSPGGGTLDYEQYF. CDR3 nucleotides: TGTGCCAGCAGCCAAAGCCCGGGAGGGGGCACCCTTGACTACGAGCAGTACTTC.

This clone appeared a single time. V is TRBV5-3 and J is TRBJ1-3; D remains ambiguous. Being an ORF, TRBV5-3 has a function that is uncertain. The CDR3 has 14 amino acids. V lost 3 bases to trimming and J lost 0 bases, with 7 bases between them. The CDR3 loop is CARSSGSSGNTIYF. The CDR3 region has the DNA TGTGCCAGAAGCTCTGGGAGCTCTGGAAACACCATATATTTT.

The chain is built from TRBV14 and TRBJ1-2; 10 nucleotides agree with TRBD1. J was trimmed by 2 bases and V by 2 bases; bases with no gene match: 11. CDR3 length: 18 amino acids. CDR1 SGHDN and CDR2 FVKESK come from the germline V gene. The CDR3 region is CASSQNRDRGIANYGYTF. The CDR3 DNA reads as TGTGCCAGCAGCCAAAACCGGGACAGGGGAATTGCGAACTATGGCTACACCTTC.

The CDR3 region has the DNA TGTGCCAGCAGTTTCGGGGGGTTCAATCAGCCCCAGCATTTT. Amino acid sequence: CASSFGGFNQPQHF. V is TRBV28 and J is TRBJ1-5, with TRBD1 as a possible D gene (5 bases). Trimming took 3 bases from V and 3 from J, leaving 9 bases between them. The CDR3 contains 14 residues. Germline V gene sequence: CDR1 MDHEN, CDR2 SYDVKM.

This sequence joins TRBV6-1 and TRBJ1-6; D remains unclear. The CDR3 contains 13 residues. The V and J ends lost 6 bases and 7 bases respectively, with 10 bases between them. CDR1 and CDR2 from the germline V gene are MNHNS and SASEGT. DNA for the CDR3: TGTGCCAGCAGGGGATGGAGGAATTCACCCCTCCACTTT. Its protein is CASRGWRNSPLHF.

This chain joins TRBV5-6 and TRBJ2-7; 15 nucleotides align to TRBD2. Germline CDR1 and CDR2: SGHDT and YYEEEE. V lost 0 bases, J lost 5 bases, and 9 bases stayed unmatched. CDR3 length: 18 residues. CDR3 bases: TGTGCCAGCAGCTTGGCCCGGACTAGCGGGGGGGTCCCACACGAGCAGTACTTC. This translates into CASSLARTSGGVPHEQYF.

This chain connects TRBV5-1 to TRBJ2-3, with 9 bases matching TRBD2. This CDR3 spans 18 amino acids. The junction had 12 bases not matched to a gene; V was cut back by 4 bases and J by 0 bases. Germline CDR1 reads SGHRS; CDR2 reads YFSETQ. CDR3 coding DNA: TGCGCCAGCAGCCCGCCAGGGCCTAGCGGGGTTAGCACAGATACGCAGTATTTT. This gives the protein CASSPPGPSGVSTDTQYF. Full variable domain (rest looked up from reference TRBV5-1 and TRBJ2-3): KAGVTQTPRYLIKTRGQQVTLSCSPISGHRSVSWYQQTPGQGLQFLFEYFSETQRNKGNFPGRFSGRQFSNSRSEMNVSTLELGDSALYLCASSPPGPSGVSTDTQYFGPGTRLTVL.

This clone was found a few times. V gene TRBV7-2 combines with J gene TRBJ2-3; 8 positions agree with TRBD1. The germline V gene encodes CDR1 SGHTA and CDR2 FQGNSA. CDR3 length: 18 residues. After removal of 4 bases from V and 1 base from J, the junction contained 13 bases not matched to a gene. The CDR3 DNA reads as TGTGCCAGCAGCTCTTGCCCCGGACAGGGACTCCGCACAGATACGCAGTATTTT. Protein sequence: CASSSCPGQGLRTDTQYF.

The chain has TRBV27 and TRBJ1-5; D remains ambiguous. Per germline, CDR1 MNHEY and CDR2 SMNVEV (reference sequence). This CDR3 is 16 amino acids long. V shed 2 bases and J shed 9 bases, with 20 bases lying between them. CDR3 DNA: TGTGCCAGCAGTTTAAGCCGCGGGCTGGGCACCACGCCCCAGCATTTT. It translates to CASSLSRGLGTTPQHF.

The chain links TRBV7-9 to TRBJ1-6, with 10 positions matching TRBD1. V shed 2 bases and J 10 bases; nucleotides not matched to a gene: 14. Germline V gene lookup returns CDR1 SEHNR and CDR2 FQNEAQ (reference sequence). The CDR3 is 18 residues long. Here the CDR3 DNA reads TGTGCCAGCAGCTTAAGGTGGGGTCCCGGGACAGGGGACTCACCCCTCCACTTT. Translating it yields CASSLRWGPGTGDSPLHF.

This clone was seen a single time. The chain couples TRBV5-1 to TRBJ1-2; tentatively, D is TRBD1 (5 bases). The CDR3 has 12 amino acids. Trimming shortened V by 4 bases and J by 3 bases, and 7 bases separated the two germline ends. Germline loops: CDR1 SGHRS, CDR2 YFSETQ. In nucleotides, the CDR3 is TGCGCCAGCAGCAAGGGGCACTATGGCTACACCTTC. Protein product: CASSKGHYGYTF. The complete variable domain, with remaining parts taken from reference TRBV5-1 and TRBJ1-2, reads KAGVTQTPRYLIKTRGQQVTLSCSPISGHRSVSWYQQTPGQGLQFLFEYFSETQRNKGNFPGRFSGRQFSNSRSEMNVSTLELGDSALYLCASSKGHYGYTFGSGTRLTVV.

The J gene is TRBJ1-6, the V gene TRBV5-4; D unresolved. Trimming removed 0 bases from V and 3 bases from J, with 13 bases in between. The CDR3 has 17 residues. Germline CDR1 SGHNT, CDR2 YYREEE (reference sequence). The CDR3 DNA follows: TGTGCCAGCAGCTTGGGGGTCGGAGTGAGCTATAATTCACCCCTCCACTTT. It yields the protein CASSLGVGVSYNSPLHF. Full variable domain (remainder filled in from reference TRBV5-4 and TRBJ1-6): ETGVTQSPTHLIKTRGQQVTLRCSSQSGHNTVSWYQQALGQGPQFIFQYYREEENGRGNFPPRFSGLQFPNYSSELNVNALELDDSALYLCASSLGVGVSYNSPLHFGNGTRLTVT.

This chain links TRBV7-9 with TRBJ2-1, with 7 positions matching TRBD2. V lost 4 bases to trimming and J lost 15 bases; unmatched junction nucleotides: 6. The CDR3 totals 11 residues. Germline values: CDR1 SEHNR, CDR2 FQNEAQ (reference sequence). The CDR3 DNA sequence: TGTGCCAGCAGCTCTGGGGGGGGTGCGTTCTTC. This gives the protein CASSSGGGAFF.

The V and J genes are TRBV5-1 and TRBJ2-1; possibly TRBD2 for D (5 bases). CDR1 and CDR2 from the germline V gene are SGHRS and YFSETQ. V lost 1 base to trimming and J lost 2 bases, with 10 bases between them. The CDR3 spans 15 residues. The CDR3 reads CASSLNVTTYNEQFF. The CDR3 region has the DNA TGCGCCAGCAGCTTGAACGTGACTACCTACAATGAGCAGTTCTTC.

This chain joins TRBV12-5 and TRBJ2-7, with D possibly TRBD2 on 6 matching bases. The CDR3 is 12 residues long. The V and J ends lost 7 bases and 7 bases respectively, with 14 bases between them. The germline CDR1 and CDR2 sequences are LGHNT and FRNRAP. CDR3 in amino acids: CASVGGEREQYF. In nucleotides, the CDR3 is TGTGCTAGTGTGGGGGGAGAGAGAGAGCAGTACTTC. Together with reference TRBV12-5 and TRBJ2-7, the CDR3 gives the full variable domain: DARVTQTPRHKVTEMGQEVTMRCQPILGHNTVFWYRQTMMQGLELLAYFRNRAPLDDSGMPKDRFSAEMPDATLATLKIQPSEPRDSAVYFCASVGGEREQYFGPGTRLTVT.

The chain links TRBV27 to TRBJ1-5; the D gene is possibly TRBD1 (6 bases). The CDR3 totals 15 residues. Trimming shortened V by 0 bases and J by 7 bases, and 13 bases separated the two germline ends. CDR1 and CDR2 (germline): MNHEY, SMNVEV (reference sequence). As DNA, the CDR3 is TGTGCCAGCAGTTTATCTAACAGGGAACTGCAGCCCCAGCATTTT. It codes for CASSLSNRELQPQHF.

This clone occurred a few times. This chain joins TRBV11-2 and TRBJ1-6; no definite D call. The CDR3 totals 17 residues. Germline V CDR1 and CDR2: SGHAT, FQNNGV. The V gene lost 3 bases and the J gene lost 6 bases, with 18 bases spanning the gap. CDR3 region: CASSLIVRLDSNSPLHF. DNA of the CDR3: TGTGCCAGCAGCTTGATTGTTCGACTAGACTCTAATTCACCCCTCCACTTT.

The chain couples TRBV19 to TRBJ2-3, with 8 nucleotides matching TRBD2. The CDR3 extends over 16 amino acids. The germline CDR1 and CDR2 sequences are LNHDA and SQIVND (reference sequence). Trimming removed 3 bases from V and 6 bases from J; junction bases left unmatched: 11. CDR3 amino acids: CASSIEIAGPWDTQYF. The CDR3 region has the DNA TGTGCCAGTAGTATCGAGATAGCGGGGCCGTGGGATACGCAGTATTTT.

V and J are TRBV2 and TRBJ1-5; the match to TRBD1 covers 7 bases. The junction had 9 bases not matched to a gene; V was cut back by 4 bases and J by 6 bases. Germline CDR1 and CDR2: SNHLY and FYNNEI. This CDR3 has 15 amino acids. The CDR3 sequence: CASSADHRGFQPQHF. CDR3 DNA sequence: TGTGCCAGCAGTGCCGATCACAGGGGTTTTCAGCCCCAGCATTTT.

The chain is built from TRBV4-3 and TRBJ2-3, with D maybe TRBD2 (5 bases). The germline CDR1 and CDR2 sequences are LGHNA and YSLEER. The CDR3 consists of 16 residues. Trimming left V 0 bases short and J 0 bases short, with 10 bases between. The CDR3 bases are TGCGCCAGCAGCCAAGATCGGGGTTTTAGCACAGATACGCAGTATTTT. It specifies CASSQDRGFSTDTQYF.

V and J are TRBV7-2 and TRBJ1-5, with D perhaps TRBD1 (5 bases). The ends were cut back, 5 bases at V and 6 bases at J, with 17 bases in the middle. The CDR3 loop spans 15 amino acids. Germline CDR1 SGHTA, CDR2 FQGNSA. CDR3 in DNA: TGTGCCAGCAGCCCTCCGGGGGACGAAAGTCAGCCCCAGCATTTT. Protein product: CASSPPGDESQPQHF.

The chain employs TRBV14 and TRBJ2-2; 15 bases agree with TRBD2. The germline gives CDR1 SGHDN, CDR2 FVKESK. Unmatched junction bases numbered 7, after V lost 0 bases and J lost 2 bases. The CDR3 is 20 amino acids. The CDR3 bases are TGTGCCAGCAGCCAAGACAGGGGGACTAGCGGGGGGCCCAACACCGGGGAGCTGTTTTTT. It specifies CASSQDRGTSGGPNTGELFF.

V gene TRBV5-6 combines with J gene TRBJ2-5; D possibly corresponds to TRBD1 (6 bases). V was cut by 1 base and J by 5 bases, with 15 bases left in between. CDR1 SGHDT and CDR2 YYEEEE come from the germline V gene. The CDR3 has 15 amino acids. Here the CDR3 reads CASSLWSGVSETQYF. CDR3 DNA sequence: TGTGCCAGCAGCTTGTGGTCAGGGGTTTCGGAGACCCAGTACTTC.

This clone turned up a few times. This chain uses TRBV9 with TRBJ1-3; the D gene is possibly TRBD1 (5 bases). V was shortened by 4 bases and J by 1 base, with 15 bases between the two germline ends. Germline CDR1 reads SGDLS; CDR2 reads YYNGEE. The CDR3 loop spans 16 amino acids. CDR3 loop: CASSPSPGTSGNTIYF. Here the CDR3 DNA reads TGTGCCAGCAGCCCGTCCCCAGGGACTTCTGGAAACACCATATATTTT. The full variable domain, in which reference TRBV9 and TRBJ1-3 provide the parts outside the CDR3, is DSGVTQTPKHLITATGQRVTLRCSPRSGDLSVYWYQQSLDQGLQFLIQYYNGEERAKGNILERFSAQQFPDLHSELNLSSLELGDSALYFCASSPSPGTSGNTIYFGEGSWLTVV.